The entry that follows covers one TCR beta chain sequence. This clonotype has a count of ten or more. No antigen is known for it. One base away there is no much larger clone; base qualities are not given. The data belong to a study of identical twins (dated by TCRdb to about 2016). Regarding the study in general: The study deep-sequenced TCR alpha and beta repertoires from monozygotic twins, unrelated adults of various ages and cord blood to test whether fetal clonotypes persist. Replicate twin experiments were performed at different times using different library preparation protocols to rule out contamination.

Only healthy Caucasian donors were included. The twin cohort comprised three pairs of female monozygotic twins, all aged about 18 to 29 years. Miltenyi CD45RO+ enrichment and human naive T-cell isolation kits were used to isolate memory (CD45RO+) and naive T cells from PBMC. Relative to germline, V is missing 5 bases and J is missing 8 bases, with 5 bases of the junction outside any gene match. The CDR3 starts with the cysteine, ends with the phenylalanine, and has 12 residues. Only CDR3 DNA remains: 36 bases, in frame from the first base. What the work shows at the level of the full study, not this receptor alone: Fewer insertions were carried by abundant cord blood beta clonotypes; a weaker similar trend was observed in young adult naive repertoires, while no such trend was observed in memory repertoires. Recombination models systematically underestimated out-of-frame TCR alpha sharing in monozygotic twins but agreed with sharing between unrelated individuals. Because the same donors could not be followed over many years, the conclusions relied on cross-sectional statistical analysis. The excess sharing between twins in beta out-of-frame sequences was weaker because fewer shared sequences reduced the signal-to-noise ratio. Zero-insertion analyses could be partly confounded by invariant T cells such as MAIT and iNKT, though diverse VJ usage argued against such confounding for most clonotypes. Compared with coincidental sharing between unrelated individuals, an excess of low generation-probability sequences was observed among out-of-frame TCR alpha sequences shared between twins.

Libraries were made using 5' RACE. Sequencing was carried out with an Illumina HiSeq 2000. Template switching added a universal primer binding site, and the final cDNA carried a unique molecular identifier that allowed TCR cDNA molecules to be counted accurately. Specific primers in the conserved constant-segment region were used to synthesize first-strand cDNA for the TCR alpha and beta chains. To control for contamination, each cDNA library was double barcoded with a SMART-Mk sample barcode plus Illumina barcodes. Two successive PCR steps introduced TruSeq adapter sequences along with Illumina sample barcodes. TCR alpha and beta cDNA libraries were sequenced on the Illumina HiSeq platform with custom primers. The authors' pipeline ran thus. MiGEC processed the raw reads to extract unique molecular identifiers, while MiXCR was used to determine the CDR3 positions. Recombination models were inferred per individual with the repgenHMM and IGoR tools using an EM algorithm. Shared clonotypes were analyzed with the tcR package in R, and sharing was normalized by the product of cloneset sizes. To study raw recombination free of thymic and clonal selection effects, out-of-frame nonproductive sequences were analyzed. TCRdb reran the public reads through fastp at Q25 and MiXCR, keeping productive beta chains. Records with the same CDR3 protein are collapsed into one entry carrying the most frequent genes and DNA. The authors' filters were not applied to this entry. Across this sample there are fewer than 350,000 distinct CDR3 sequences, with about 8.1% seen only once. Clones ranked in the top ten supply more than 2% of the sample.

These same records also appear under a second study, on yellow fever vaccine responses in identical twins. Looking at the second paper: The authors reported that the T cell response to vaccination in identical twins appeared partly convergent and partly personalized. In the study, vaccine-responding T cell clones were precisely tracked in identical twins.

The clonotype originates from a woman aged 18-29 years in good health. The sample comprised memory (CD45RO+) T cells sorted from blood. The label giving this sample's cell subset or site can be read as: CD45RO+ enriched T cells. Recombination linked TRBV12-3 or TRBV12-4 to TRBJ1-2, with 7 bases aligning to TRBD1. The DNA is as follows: TGTGCCAGCAGTACCCCGGGACAGGGCTACACCTTC. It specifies CASSTPGQGYTF.